The subject of this entry is one TCR beta chain. Its antigen is still unknown. Looked up from germline, CDR1 is SGDLS and CDR2 is YYNGEE. This CDR3 is built from 16 residues. Trimming removed 4 bases from V and 4 bases from J, with 20 bases in between. This entry is derived from a study of OX40 agonist ivuxolimab in advanced cancers. For the study at large: Checkpoint inhibitors had been given previously to over 30% of patients. Three dose-escalation patients had partial responses: one with hepatocellular carcinoma and two with cutaneous melanoma. Study-level results: A proportion of nonresponders additionally exhibited low normalized T-cell clonal expansion.

Clones were read by immunoSEQ multiplex PCR, and TCRdb kept only the in-frame ones, dropping some. This sample has about 81,000 clones, with under 95% found just once. This sequence joins TRBV9 and TRBJ2-5; no reliable D call. The TCR sequence derives from an adult with an advanced solid tumor such as melanoma, head and neck, liver or kidney cancer. The sequenced sample was CD4+ or CD8+ T cells sorted from blood, obtained in a trial of the OX40 agonist ivuxolimab. CDR3 amino acids: CASSPPDRQGIETQYF. As DNA, the CDR3 is TGTGCCAGCAGCCCCCCCGACCGCCAAGGGATAGAGACCCAGTACTTC.